Included here is one T cell receptor beta chain sequence, with context. Its matching antigen is unknown. This record comes from a study of somatic mutations in cytotoxic T cells in rheumatoid arthritis. The assay was immunoSEQ multiplex PCR, and TCRdb's table has in-frame clones only and misses some. This table holds 20,000 to 25,000 clones, more than 80% found once. Study findings and constraints: A single CD8+ clone exceeded 20% of CD8+ cells in about an eighth of the 65 patients. There was no significant difference in CD8+ T-cell clonality between rheumatoid arthritis patients and age-matched healthy controls.

Sequenced: CD8+ T cells sorted from blood. This receptor was identified in an adult with rheumatoid arthritis.

CDR3 residues: CASSVGSGGNYGYTF. The CDR3 DNA sequence: TGTGCCAGCAGCGTAGGATCAGGCGGTAACTATGGCTACACCTTC. The chain has TRBV9 and TRBJ1-2; D not certain. V gave up 0 bases and J gave up 1 base, with 10 bases separating them. The CDR3 spans 15 residues. Germline V gene data show CDR1 as SGDLS and CDR2 as YYNGEE.